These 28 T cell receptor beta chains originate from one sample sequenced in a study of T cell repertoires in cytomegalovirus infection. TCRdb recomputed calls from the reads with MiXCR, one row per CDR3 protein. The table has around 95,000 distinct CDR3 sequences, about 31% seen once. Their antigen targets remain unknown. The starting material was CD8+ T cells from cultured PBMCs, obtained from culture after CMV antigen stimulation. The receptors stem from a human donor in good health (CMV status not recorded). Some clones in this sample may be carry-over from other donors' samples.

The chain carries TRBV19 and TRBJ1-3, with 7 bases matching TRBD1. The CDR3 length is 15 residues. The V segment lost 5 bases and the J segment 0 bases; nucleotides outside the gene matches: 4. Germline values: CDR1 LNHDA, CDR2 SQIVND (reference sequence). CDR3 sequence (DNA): TGTGCCAGTAGTCCTGGGACAGCCTCTGGAAACACCATATATTTT. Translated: CASSPGTASGNTIYF.

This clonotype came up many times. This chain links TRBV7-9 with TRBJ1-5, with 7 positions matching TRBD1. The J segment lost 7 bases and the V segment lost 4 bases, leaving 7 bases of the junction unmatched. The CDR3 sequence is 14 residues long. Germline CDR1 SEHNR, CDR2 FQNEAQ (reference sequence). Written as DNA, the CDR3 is TGTGCCAGCAGCTCAAGTCAGGGGGGACAGCCCCAGCATTTT. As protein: CASSSSQGGQPQHF.

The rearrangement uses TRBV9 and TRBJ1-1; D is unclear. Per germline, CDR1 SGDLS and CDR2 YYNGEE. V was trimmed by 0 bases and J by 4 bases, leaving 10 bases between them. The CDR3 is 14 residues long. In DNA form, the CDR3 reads TGTGCCAGCAGCGTAGTGGGGATAGGCACTGAAGCTTTCTTT. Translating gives CASSVVGIGTEAFF.

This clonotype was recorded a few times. The CDR3 nucleotides read TGTGCCAGCAGCCCAGGGGCGAATCAGCCCCAGCATTTT. Its protein product is CASSPGANQPQHF. V is TRBV7-6 and J is TRBJ1-5, with D possibly TRBD1 on 6 matching bases. In germline, CDR1 is SGHVS, CDR2 FNYEAQ. Trimming removed 5 bases from V and 4 bases from J, with 9 bases in between. The CDR3 is 13 residues long. The whole variable domain, filled in from reference TRBV7-6 and TRBJ1-5, reads GAGVSQSPRYKVTKRGQDVALRCDPISGHVSLYWYRQALGQGPEFLTYFNYEAQQDKSGLPNDRFSAERPEGSISTLTIQRTEQRDSAMYRCASSPGANQPQHFGDGTRLSIL.

The DNA for the CDR3 is TGCGCCAGCAGCCAAGAGGGTTCCGGACTAGCCCAAGAGACCCAGTACTTC. Its protein product is CASSQEGSGLAQETQYF. V usage is TRBV4-1 and J usage is TRBJ2-5, with 8 nucleotides matching TRBD2. Per germline, CDR1 MGHRA and CDR2 YSYEKL. This CDR3 has 17 residues. V lost 0 bases, J lost 1 base, and 7 bases stayed unmatched.

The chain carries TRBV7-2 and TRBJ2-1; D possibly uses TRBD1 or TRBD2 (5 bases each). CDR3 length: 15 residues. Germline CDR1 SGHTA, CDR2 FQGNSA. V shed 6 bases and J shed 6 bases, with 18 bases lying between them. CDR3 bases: TGTGCCAGCAGATACTCGGGACGGACGCCCAATGAGCAGTTCTTC. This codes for CASRYSGRTPNEQFF.

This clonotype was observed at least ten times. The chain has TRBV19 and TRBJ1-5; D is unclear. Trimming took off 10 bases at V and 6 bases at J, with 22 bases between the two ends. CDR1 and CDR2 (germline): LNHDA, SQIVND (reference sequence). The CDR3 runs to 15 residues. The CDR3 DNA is TGTGCCATTTCCCCGGGAGGTAGGAGCGGTCAGCCCCAGCATTTT. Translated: CAISPGGRSGQPQHF.

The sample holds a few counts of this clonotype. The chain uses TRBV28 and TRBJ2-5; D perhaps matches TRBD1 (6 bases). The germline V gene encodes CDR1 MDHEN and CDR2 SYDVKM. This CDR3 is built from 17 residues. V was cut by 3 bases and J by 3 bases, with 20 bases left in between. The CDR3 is CASSFPREGGRKETQYF. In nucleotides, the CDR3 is TGTGCCAGCAGTTTCCCACGGGAAGGGGGTAGGAAAGAGACCCAGTACTTC.

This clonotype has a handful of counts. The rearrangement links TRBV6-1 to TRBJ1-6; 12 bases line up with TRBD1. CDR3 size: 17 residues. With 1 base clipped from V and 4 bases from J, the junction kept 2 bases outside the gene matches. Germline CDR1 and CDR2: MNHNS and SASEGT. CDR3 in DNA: TGTGCCAGCAGTGAAGAGGGACAGGGGGCGTATAATTCACCCCTCCACTTT. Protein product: CASSEEGQGAYNSPLHF.

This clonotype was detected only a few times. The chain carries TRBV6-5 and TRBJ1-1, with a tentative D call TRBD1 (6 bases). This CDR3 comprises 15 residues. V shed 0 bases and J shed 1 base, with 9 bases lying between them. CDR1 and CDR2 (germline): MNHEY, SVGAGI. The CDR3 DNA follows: TGTGCCAGCAGTTACTCGGGGGACAAGAACACTGAAGCTTTCTTT. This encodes CASSYSGDKNTEAFF.

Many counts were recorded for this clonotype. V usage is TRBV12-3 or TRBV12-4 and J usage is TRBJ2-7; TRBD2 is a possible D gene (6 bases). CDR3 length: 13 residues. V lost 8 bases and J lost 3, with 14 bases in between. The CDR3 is CASSGGGVYEQYF. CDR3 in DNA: TGTGCCAGCTCAGGTGGAGGGGTCTACGAGCAGTACTTC.

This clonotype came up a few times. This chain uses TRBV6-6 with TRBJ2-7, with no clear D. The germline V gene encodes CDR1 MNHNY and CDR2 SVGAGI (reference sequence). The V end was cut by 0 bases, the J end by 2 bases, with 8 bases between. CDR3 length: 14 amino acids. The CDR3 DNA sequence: TGTGCCAGCAGTTACTCGCCGGGCACCTACGAGCAGTACTTC. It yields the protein CASSYSPGTYEQYF.

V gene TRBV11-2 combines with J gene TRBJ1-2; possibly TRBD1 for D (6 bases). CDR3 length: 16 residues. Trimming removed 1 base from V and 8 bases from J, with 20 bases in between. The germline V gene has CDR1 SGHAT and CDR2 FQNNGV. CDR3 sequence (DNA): TGTGCCAGCAGCTTAGTCCAGGGGTCCCCTTTAGGGGGCTACACCTTC. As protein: CASSLVQGSPLGGYTF.

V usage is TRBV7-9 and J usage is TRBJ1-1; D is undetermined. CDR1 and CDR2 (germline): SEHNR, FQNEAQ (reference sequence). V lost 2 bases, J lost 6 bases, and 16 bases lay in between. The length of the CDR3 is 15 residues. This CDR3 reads CASSLYRAERPEAFF. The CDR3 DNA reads TGTGCCAGCAGCTTATACCGAGCTGAACGGCCTGAAGCTTTCTTT. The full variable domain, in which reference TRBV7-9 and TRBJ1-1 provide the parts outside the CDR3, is DTGVSQNPRHKITKRGQNVTFRCDPISEHNRLYWYRQTLGQGPEFLTYFQNEAQLEKSRLLSDRFSAERPKGSFSTLEIQRTEQGDSAMYLCASSLYRAERPEAFFGQGTRLTVV.

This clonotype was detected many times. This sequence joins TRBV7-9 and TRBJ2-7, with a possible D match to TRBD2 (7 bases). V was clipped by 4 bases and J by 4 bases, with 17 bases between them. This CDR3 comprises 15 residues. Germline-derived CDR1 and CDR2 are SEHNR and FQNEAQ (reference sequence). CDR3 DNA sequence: TGTGCCAGCAGCTCTGCGGGGGCACGTCCTTACGAGCAGTACTTC. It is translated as CASSSAGARPYEQYF.

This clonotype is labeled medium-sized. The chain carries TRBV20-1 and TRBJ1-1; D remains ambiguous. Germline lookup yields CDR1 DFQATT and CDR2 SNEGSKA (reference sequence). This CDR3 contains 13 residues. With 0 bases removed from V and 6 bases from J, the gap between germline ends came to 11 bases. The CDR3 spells CSARDLTDAEAFF. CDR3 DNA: TGCAGTGCTAGAGATCTGACGGACGCTGAAGCTTTCTTT.

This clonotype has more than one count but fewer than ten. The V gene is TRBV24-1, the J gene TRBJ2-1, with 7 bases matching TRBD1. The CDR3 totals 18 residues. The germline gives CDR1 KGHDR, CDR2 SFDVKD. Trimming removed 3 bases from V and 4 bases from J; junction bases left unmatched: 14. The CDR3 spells CATSDPVGGLSYYNEQFF. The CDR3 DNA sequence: TGTGCCACCAGTGATCCCGTAGGGGGCTTGAGTTATTACAATGAGCAGTTCTTC.

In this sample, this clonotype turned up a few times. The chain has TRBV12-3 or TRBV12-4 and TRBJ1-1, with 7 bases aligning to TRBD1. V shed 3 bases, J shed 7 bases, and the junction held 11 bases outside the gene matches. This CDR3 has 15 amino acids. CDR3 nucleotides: TGTGCCAGCAGTTTCGGCGGCAGGGGGTGGGGTGAAGCTTTCTTT. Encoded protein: CASSFGGRGWGEAFF.

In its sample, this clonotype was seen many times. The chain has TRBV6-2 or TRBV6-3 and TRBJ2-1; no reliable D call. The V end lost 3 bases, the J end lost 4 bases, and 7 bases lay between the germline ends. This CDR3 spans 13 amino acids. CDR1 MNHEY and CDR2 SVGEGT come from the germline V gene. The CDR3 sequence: CASSYLGYNEQFF. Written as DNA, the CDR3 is TGTGCCAGCAGTTATCTGGGGTACAATGAGCAGTTCTTC.

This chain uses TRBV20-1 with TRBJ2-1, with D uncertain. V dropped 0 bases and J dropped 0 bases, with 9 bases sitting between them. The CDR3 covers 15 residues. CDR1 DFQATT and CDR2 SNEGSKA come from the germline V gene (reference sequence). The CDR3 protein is CSAREALSSYNEQFF. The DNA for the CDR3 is TGCAGTGCTAGAGAAGCGTTGAGCTCCTACAATGAGCAGTTCTTC.

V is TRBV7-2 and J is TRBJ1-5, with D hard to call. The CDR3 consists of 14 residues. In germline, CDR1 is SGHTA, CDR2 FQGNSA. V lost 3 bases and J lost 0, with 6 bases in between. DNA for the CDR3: TGTGCCAGCAGCTTTGAATATAGCAATCAGCCCCAGCATTTT. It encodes CASSFEYSNQPQHF.

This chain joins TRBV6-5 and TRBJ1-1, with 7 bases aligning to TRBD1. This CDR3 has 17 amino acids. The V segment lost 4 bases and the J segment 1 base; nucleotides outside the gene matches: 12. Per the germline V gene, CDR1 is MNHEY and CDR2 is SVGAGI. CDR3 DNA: TGTGCCAGCAGTTTAGCGCTCTTCAGGACAGGGAACACTGAAGCTTTCTTT. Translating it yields CASSLALFRTGNTEAFF.

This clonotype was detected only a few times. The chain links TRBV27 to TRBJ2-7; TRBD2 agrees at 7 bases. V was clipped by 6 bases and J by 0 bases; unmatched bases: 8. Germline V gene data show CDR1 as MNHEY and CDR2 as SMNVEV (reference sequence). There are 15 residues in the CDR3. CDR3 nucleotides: TGTGCCAGCAGGGCAGGAGCGGGGAGCTCCTACGAGCAGTACTTC. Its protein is CASRAGAGSSYEQYF.

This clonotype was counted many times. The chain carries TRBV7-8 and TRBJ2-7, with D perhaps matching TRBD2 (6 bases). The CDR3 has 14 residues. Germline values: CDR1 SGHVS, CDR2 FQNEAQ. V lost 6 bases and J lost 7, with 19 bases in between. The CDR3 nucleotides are TGTGCCAGCAGTTTTAGGAACGGGGGTCCGGAGCAGTACTTC. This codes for CASSFRNGGPEQYF.

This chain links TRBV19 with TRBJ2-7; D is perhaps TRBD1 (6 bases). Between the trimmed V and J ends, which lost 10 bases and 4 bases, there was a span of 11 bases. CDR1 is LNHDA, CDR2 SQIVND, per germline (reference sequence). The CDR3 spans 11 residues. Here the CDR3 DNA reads TGTGCCACTTCACAGGGATACGAGCAGTACTTC. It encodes CATSQGYEQYF. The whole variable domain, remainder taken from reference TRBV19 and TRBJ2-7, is DGGITQSPKYLFRKEGQNVTLSCEQNLNHDAMYWYRQDPGQGLRLIYYSQIVNDFQKGDIAEGYSVSREKKESFPLTVTSAQKNPTAFYLCATSQGYEQYFGPGTRLTVT.

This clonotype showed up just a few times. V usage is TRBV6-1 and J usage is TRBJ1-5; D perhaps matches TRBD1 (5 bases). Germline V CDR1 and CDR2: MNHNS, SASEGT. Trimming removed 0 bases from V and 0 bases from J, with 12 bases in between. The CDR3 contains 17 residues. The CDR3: CASSEASGGYSNQPQHF. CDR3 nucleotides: TGTGCCAGCAGTGAAGCCTCGGGGGGATATAGCAATCAGCCCCAGCATTTT.

The CDR3 nucleotides read TGTGCCAGCAGCCAAGATTGGGGGTTCCCTCAGCCCCAGCATTTT. As protein: CASSQDWGFPQPQHF. The chain carries TRBV3-1 and TRBJ1-5, with D maybe TRBD1 (5 bases). V lost 0 bases to trimming and J lost 6 bases, with 12 bases between them. Germline V gives CDR1 LGHDT, CDR2 YNNKEL (reference sequence). The CDR3 runs to 15 residues.

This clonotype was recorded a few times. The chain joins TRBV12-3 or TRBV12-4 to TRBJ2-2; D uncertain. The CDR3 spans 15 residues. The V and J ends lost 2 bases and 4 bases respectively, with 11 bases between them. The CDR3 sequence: CASSLLGRSTGELFF. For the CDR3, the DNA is TGTGCCAGCAGTTTACTGGGAAGGAGCACCGGGGAGCTGTTTTTT.